What follows describes a single T cell receptor beta chain. The germline V gene encodes CDR1 SNHLY and CDR2 FYNNEI. Trimming took 2 bases from V and 3 from J, leaving 14 bases between them. This CDR3 has 15 amino acids. This entry belongs to a study of blood T cell repertoires in COVID-19. About the study: The samples span acute and convalescent COVID-19 from the United States, Italy and Spain. T cells, B-cell-depleted T cells, or PBMCs supplied cDNA or gDNA.

Authors' methods: Reference gene primers were amplified, and this amplification served to estimate nucleated cell counts. Profiled with immunoSEQ multiplex PCR; TCRdb holds only in-frame clones, not every one. V and J calls and clone size are as listed in that table; D and trimming were resolved from the DNA. The data contain about 49,000 clones, around 90% of them seen just once; the ten biggest clones take up 13%. The source of this sequence is a man older than 75 with acute or convalescent COVID-19. Input material: peripheral blood. The chain is built from TRBV2 and TRBJ2-7; D may be TRBD2 (6 bases). CDR3 DNA sequence: TGTGCCAGCAGTGAAAGGAGGGACTCGTACTACGAGCAGTACTTC. This gives the protein CASSERRDSYYEQYF.